This record looks at one T cell receptor (beta chain) sequence and its context. Its antigen remains unidentified. This specimen comes from a study of siplizumab effects on memory and regulatory T cells. Method: immunoSEQ multiplex PCR; TCRdb's copy keeps in-frame clones and lacks some. The table lists over 100,000 clones, over 90% of them singletons. Findings and limits, study-wide: A small minority of alloreactive clones were mapped to unstimulated subsets. The alloresponse seemed to draw substantially on naive T cells, which appeared more diverse than memory cells.

The CDR3 totals 14 residues. In germline, CDR1 is MNHEY, CDR2 SMNVEV (reference sequence). This TCR came from a human donor in good health. The chain links TRBV27 to TRBJ1-6; a possible D gene is TRBD1 (6 bases). What was sequenced was Tregs sorted from blood. DNA for the CDR3: TGTGCTTCTAAGCTACTGTCGGCAGGGGTGCCCCTCCACTTT. Protein product: CASKLLSAGVPLHF.